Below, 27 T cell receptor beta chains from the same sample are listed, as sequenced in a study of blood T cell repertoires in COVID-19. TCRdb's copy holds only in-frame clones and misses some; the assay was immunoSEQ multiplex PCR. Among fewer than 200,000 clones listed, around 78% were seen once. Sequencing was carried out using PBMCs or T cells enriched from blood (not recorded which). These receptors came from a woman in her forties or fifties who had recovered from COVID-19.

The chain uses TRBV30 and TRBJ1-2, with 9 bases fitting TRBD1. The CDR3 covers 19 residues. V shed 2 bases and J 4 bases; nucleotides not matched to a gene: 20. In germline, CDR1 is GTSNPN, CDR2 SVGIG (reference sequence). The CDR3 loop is CAWSQPGQGVSVKSYGYTF. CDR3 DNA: TGTGCCTGGAGTCAACCGGGACAGGGCGTATCGGTCAAAAGCTATGGCTACACCTTC. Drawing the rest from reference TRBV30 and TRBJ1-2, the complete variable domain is SQTIHQWPATLVQPVGSPLSLECTVEGTSNPNLYWYRQAAGRGLQLLFYSVGIGQISSEVPQNLSASRPQDRQFILSSKKLLLSDSGFYLCAWSQPGQGVSVKSYGYTFGSGTRLTVV.

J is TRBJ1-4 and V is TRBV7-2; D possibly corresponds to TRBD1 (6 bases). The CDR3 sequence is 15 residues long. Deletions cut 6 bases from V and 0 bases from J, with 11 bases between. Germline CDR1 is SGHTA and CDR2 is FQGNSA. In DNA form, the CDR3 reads TGTGCCAGCAGTCGACAGGATGCAACTAATGAAAAACTGTTTTTT. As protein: CASSRQDATNEKLFF.

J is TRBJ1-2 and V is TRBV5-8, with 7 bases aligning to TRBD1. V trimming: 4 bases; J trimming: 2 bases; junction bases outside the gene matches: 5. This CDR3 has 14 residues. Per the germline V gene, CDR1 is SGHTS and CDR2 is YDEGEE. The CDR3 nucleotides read TGTGCCAGCAGCAGCCGGACAGGAAACTATGGCTACACCTTC. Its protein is CASSSRTGNYGYTF.

DNA for the CDR3: TGCGCCAGCAGTGAGACCGGGACAGGGGCCTGGGGCACCATATATTTT. Protein sequence: CASSETGTGAWGTIYF. The chain combines TRBV10-2 with TRBJ1-3; 10 bases map to TRBD1. The CDR3 is 16 residues long. Per the germline V gene, CDR1 is WSHSY and CDR2 is SAAADI. V was clipped by 2 bases and J by 9 bases; unmatched bases: 10.

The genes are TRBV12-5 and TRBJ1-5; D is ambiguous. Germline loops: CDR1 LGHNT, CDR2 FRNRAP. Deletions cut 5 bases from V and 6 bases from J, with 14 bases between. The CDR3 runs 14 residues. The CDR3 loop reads CASGLEGTSQPQHF. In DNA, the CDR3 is TGTGCTAGTGGTCTAGAGGGAACGAGTCAGCCCCAGCATTTT.

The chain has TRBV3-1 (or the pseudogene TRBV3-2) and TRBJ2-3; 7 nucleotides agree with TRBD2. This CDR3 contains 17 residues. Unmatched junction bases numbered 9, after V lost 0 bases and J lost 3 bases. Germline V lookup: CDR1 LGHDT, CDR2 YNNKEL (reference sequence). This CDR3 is CASSQDVRRGGTDTQYF. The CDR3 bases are TGTGCCAGCAGCCAAGACGTACGAAGGGGAGGGACAGATACGCAGTATTTT.

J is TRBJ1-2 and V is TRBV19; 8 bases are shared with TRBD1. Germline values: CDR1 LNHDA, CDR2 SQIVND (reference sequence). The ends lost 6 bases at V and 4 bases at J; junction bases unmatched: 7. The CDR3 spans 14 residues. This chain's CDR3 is CASRPRQGSYGYTF. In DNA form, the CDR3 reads TGTGCCAGTAGGCCTCGACAGGGGAGCTATGGCTACACCTTC.

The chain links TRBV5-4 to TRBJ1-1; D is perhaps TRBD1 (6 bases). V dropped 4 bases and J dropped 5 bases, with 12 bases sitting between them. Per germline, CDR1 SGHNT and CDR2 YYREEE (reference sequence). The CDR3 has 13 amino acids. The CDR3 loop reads CASSAPGETEAFF. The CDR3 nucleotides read TGTGCCAGCAGCGCACCAGGGGAGACTGAAGCTTTCTTT.

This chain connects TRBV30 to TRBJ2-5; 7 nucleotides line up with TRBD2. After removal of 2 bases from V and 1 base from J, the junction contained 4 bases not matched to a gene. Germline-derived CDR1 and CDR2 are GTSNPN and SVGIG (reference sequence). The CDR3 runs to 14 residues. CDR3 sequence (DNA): TGTGCCTGGAGTCTGGGAGGGTCCCAAGAGACCCAGTACTTC. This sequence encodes CAWSLGGSQETQYF. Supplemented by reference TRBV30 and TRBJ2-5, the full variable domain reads SQTIHQWPATLVQPVGSPLSLECTVEGTSNPNLYWYRQAAGRGLQLLFYSVGIGQISSEVPQNLSASRPQDRQFILSSKKLLLSDSGFYLCAWSLGGSQETQYFGPGTRLLVL.

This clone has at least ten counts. The chain's CDR3 is CASSSPGVTQYF. DNA of the CDR3: TGTGCCAGCAGCTCCCCGGGGGTTACGCAGTATTTT. The chain combines TRBV7-2 with TRBJ2-3, with TRBD2 as a possible D gene (6 bases). Germline V CDR1 and CDR2: SGHTA, FQGNSA. This CDR3 has 12 residues. V was shortened by 4 bases and J by 8 bases, with 10 bases between the two germline ends. Variable domain in full (rest from reference TRBV7-2 and TRBJ2-3): GAGVSQSPSNKVTEKGKDVELRCDPISGHTALYWYRQSLGQGLEFLIYFQGNSAPDKSGLPSDRFSAERTGGSVSTLTIQRTQQEDSAVYLCASSSPGVTQYFGPGTRLTVL.

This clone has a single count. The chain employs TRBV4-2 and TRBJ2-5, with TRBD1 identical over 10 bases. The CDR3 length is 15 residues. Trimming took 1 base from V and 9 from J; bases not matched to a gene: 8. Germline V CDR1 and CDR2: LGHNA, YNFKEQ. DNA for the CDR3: TGTGCCAGCAGCCAAGGAGCTGCCGGGACAGGGGCCCAGTACTTC. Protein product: CASSQGAAGTGAQYF.

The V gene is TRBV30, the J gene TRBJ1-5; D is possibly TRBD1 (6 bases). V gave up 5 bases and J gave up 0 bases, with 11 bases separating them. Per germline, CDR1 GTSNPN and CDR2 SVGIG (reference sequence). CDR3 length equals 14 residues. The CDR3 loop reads CAWGTSSSNQPQHF. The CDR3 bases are TGTGCCTGGGGGACATCCTCTAGCAATCAGCCCCAGCATTTT.

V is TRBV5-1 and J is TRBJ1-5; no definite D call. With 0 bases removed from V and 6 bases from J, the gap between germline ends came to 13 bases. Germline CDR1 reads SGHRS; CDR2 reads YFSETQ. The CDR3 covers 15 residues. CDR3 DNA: TGCGCCAGCAGCTTGGGAGGGTCCGACGGTCAGCCCCAGCATTTT. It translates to CASSLGGSDGQPQHF.

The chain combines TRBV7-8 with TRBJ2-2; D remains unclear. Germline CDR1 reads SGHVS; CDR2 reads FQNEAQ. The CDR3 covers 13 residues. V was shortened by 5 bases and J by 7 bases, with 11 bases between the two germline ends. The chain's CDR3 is CASSRVSGGELFF. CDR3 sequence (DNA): TGTGCCAGCAGCCGGGTCTCCGGCGGGGAGCTGTTTTTT.

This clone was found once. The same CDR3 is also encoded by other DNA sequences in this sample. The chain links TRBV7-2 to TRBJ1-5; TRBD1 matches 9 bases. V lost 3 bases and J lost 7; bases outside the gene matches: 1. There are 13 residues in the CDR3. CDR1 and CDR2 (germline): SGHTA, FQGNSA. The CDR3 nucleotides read TGTGCCAGCAGCTTGGACAGGGGCCAGCCCCAGCATTTT. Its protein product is CASSLDRGQPQHF. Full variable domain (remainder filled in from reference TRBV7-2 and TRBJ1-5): GAGVSQSPSNKVTEKGKDVELRCDPISGHTALYWYRQSLGQGLEFLIYFQGNSAPDKSGLPSDRFSAERTGGSVSTLTIQRTQQEDSAVYLCASSLDRGQPQHFGDGTRLSIL.

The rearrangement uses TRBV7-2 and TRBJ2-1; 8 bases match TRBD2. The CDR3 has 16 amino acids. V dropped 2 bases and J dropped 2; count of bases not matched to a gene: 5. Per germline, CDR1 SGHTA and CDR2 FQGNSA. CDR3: CASSLWSGGTYNEQFF. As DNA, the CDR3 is TGTGCCAGCAGCTTATGGTCGGGGGGGACCTACAATGAGCAGTTCTTC.

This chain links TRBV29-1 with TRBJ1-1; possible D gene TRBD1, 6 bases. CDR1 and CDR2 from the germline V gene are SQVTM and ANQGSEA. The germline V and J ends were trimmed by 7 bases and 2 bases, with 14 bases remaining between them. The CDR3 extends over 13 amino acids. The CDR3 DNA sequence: TGCAGCGCTCCGGGACAAGTAAACACTGAAGCTTTCTTT. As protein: CSAPGQVNTEAFF. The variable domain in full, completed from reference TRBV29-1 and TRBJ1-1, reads SAVISQKPSRDICQRGTSLTIQCQVDSQVTMMFWYRQQPGQSLTLIATANQGSEATYESGFVIDKFPISRPNLTFSTLTVSNMSPEDSSIYLCSAPGQVNTEAFFGQGTRLTVV.

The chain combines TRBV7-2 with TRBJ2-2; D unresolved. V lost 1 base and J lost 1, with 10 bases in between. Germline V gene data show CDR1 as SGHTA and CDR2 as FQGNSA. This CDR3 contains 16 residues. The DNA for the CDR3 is TGTGCCAGCAGCTTAGGTCCTAACCGGAACACCGGGGAGCTGTTTTTT. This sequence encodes CASSLGPNRNTGELFF.

CDR3 loop: CASRLRDRYQPQHF. CDR3 in DNA: TGTGCCAGCAGACTCCGGGACAGATATCAGCCCCAGCATTTT. The J gene is TRBJ1-5, the V gene TRBV16; 7 positions match TRBD1. Germline V lookup: CDR1 KGHSY, CDR2 FQNENV. This CDR3 spans 14 amino acids. The trim removed 6 bases at V and 5 bases at J, leaving 7 bases unmatched.

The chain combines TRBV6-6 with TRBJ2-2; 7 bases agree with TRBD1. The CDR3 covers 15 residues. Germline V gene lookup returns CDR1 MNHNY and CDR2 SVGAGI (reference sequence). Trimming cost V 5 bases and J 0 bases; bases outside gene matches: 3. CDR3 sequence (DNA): TGTGCCAGCAGTCCCGGGACAGCGAACACCGGGGAGCTGTTTTTT. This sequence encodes CASSPGTANTGELFF.

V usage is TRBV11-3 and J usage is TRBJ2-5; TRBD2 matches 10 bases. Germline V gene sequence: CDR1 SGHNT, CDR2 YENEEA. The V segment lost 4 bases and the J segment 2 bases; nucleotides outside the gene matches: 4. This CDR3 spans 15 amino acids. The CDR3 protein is CASSYRTSGQETQYF. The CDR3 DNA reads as TGTGCCAGCAGCTACCGGACTAGCGGACAAGAGACCCAGTACTTC.

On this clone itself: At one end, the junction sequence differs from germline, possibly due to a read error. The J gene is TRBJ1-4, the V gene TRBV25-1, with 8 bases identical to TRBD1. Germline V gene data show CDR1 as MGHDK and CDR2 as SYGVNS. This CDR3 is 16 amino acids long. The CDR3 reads CASSAGGRPTKEKLFF. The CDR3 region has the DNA TGTGCCAGCAGTGCAGGGGGCCGTCCCACTAAAGAAAAACTGTTTTTT.

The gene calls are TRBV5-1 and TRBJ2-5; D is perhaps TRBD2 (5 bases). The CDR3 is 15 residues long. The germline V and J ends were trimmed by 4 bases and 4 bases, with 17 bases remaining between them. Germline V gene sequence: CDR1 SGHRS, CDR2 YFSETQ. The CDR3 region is CASSEPTAAGETQYF. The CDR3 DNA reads TGCGCCAGCAGCGAGCCGACCGCGGCGGGAGAGACCCAGTACTTC.

CDR3 in DNA: TGTGCCAGCAGTTTAAGTGGAGGCGGCTATGGCTACACCTTC. This codes for CASSLSGGGYGYTF. The rearrangement links TRBV28 to TRBJ1-2, with D unclear. Germline V gives CDR1 MDHEN, CDR2 SYDVKM. The length of the CDR3 is 14 residues. The V gene lost 2 bases and the J gene lost 4 bases, with 11 bases spanning the gap.

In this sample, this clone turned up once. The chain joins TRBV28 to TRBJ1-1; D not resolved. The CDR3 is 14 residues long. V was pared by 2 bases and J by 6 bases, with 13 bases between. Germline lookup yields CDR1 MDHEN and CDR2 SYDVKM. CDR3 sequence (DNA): TGTGCCAGCAGTTTACGCCTATTCATTCCTGAAGCTTTCTTT. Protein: CASSLRLFIPEAFF. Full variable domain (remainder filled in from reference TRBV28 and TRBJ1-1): DVKVTQSSRYLVKRTGEKVFLECVQDMDHENMFWYRQDPGLGLRLIYFSYDVKMKEKGDIPEGYSVSREKKERFSLILESASTNQTSMYLCASSLRLFIPEAFFGQGTRLTVV.

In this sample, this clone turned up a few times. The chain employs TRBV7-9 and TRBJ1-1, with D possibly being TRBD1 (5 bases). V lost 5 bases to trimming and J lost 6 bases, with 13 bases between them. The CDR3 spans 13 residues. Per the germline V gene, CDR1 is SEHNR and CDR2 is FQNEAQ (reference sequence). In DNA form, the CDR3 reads TGTGCCAGCAGCACTCGACCGGGGGCTGAAGCTTTCTTT. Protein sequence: CASSTRPGAEAFF.

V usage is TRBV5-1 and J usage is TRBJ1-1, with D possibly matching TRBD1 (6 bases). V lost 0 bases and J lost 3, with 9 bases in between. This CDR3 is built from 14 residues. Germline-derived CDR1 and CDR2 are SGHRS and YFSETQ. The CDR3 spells CASSLGGLDTEAFF. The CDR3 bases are TGCGCCAGCAGCTTGGGGGGGCTAGACACTGAAGCTTTCTTT.